Here is one T cell receptor (beta chain) with its context. Its cognate antigen has yet to be identified. No qualities accompany the bases; no much larger clone lies one base away. The library came from the immunoSEQ multiplex PCR assay. For the multiplex PCR, a mixture combining 60 forward primers for TCR Vbeta segments and 13 reverse primers for TCR Jbeta segments was used. The CDR3 region of rearranged TCR beta genes was amplified from genomic DNA with a multiplex PCR assay. On the Illumina HiSeq System, the amplified TCR beta libraries were sequenced as 87-base-pair reads. Under the source paper's analysis protocol: A later analysis tallied roughly 80 million unique TCR beta chains across the approximately 670 repertoires, and about 10 million of those chains were shared by two or more donors. A nearest-neighbor algorithm error-corrected the raw reads and collapsed the reads into unique sequences, merging closely related sequences to remove PCR and sequencing errors. To assign V, D and J gene segments, CDR3 sequences were aligned to IMGT reference sequences. Each retained sequence needed at least a six-nucleotide match to both a V gene segment and a J gene segment. A rearrangement counted as productive if the CDR3 had no stop codons and remained in frame with V and J, and every other rearrangement counted as non-productive. Following IMGT convention, CDR3 was defined as the stretch from the second conserved V-encoded cysteine up to the conserved J-encoded phenylalanine. The earlier analysis of about 610 of the donors excluded sequences that lacked an unambiguous match to a single V gene segment. In an earlier analysis of a few hundred of the donors, V segments were called functional above 56.7% productive rearrangements and were called segregating when the between-donor standard deviation exceeded 5%. A statistical classification framework was developed to diagnose cytomegalovirus status using the catalog of TCR beta chain sequences. In a later analysis, TCR nucleotide sequences were compared against IMGT/GENE-DB human TR gene sequences so that V and J genes could be assigned. In a later analysis, CDR3 sequences and most-parsimonious VDJ recombination scenarios were assigned using the TCRdist pipeline. In a later analysis, each TCR beta chain was defined by its CDR3 amino acid sequence together with its V-gene family, and reads without a unique V-gene family were excluded. A later analysis removed several hundred highly shared, low-generation-probability nucleotide sequences to deal with suspected cross-contamination and a sequencing artifact. For each public chain, a later analysis derived a clonal expansion index from normalized ranks of inferred template counts within each repertoire. Generation probabilities in a later analysis came from a VDJ recombination model fitted to out-of-frame rearrangements, and those results were checked against IGoR. Hypergeometric tests were used in a later analysis to score TCR-TCR, TCR-HLA and TCR-CMV co-occurrence, with a repertoire-size bias correction applied to the TCR pairs. A later analysis estimated false discovery rates by permuting HLA or CMV assignments 20 times. A later analysis grouped co-occurring TCRs with DBSCAN, adding TCRdist sequence similarity when clustering within HLA-allele-positive subsets. Repertoires with fewer than 30,000 or more than 120,000 public chains, plus five repertoires with anomalous nucleotide sharing, were excluded from co-occurrence clustering. TCRdb provides this immuneACCESS table in a form limited to in-frame rearrangements. Some clones are lacking; in checked studies, under half of them reflect an unresolved V gene, and why the rest are absent is not known. The V and J calls and clone size come from that table; D and trimming were worked out from the DNA. A total of approximately 170,000 clones appear in this sample, roughly 80% of them only once. The leading ten clones occupy 4.1% of the sample.

The cohort comprised fewer than 700 healthy bone marrow donors. All cohort members were sampled while nominally healthy, although unrecorded immune exposures were likely present. The donor tested CMV seropositive, placing the donor among the 289 seropositive members of the cohort. A peripheral blood sample was provided by each donor, and peripheral blood mononuclear cells were used for TCR beta sequencing. Genomic DNA extraction from the blood cell samples was performed with the Qiagen DNeasy Blood Extraction Kit. This sample was taken from a study of cytomegalovirus exposure and HLA in healthy donors listed by TCRdb under 2017. Regarding the study in general: According to an earlier analysis of a few hundred of the donors, about 179 million T cells yielded roughly 100 million unique TCR beta sequences and approximately 280 Gb of sequence data. Among 300 to 500 genotyped donors of the cohort, an average of about 220,000 unique TCR beta nucleotide sequences was sequenced per donor, of which about 18% were non-productive. Of the 300 to 500 genotyped donors, 70% to 90% were placed in the genetic ancestry cluster associated with self-reported Caucasian donors. The study combined high-throughput TCR immunosequencing, statistical association of individual TCRs with disease status, and machine learning to predict cytomegalovirus infection status. Every discovery cohort repertoire had been produced on one sequencing platform. A separate validation cohort of roughly 110 different subjects was used in addition to the 666-subject first cohort. Rather than drawing on any new phenotypic data, the later analysis identified candidate immune exposures from TCR beta sequences and the way those sequences occurred across donors. In a later genetic analysis, genome-wide SNP genotypes for about 55% of the roughly 700 donors were used, and that subset was treated as a discovery cohort. The study used immunosequencing to profile the T cell repertoires of 666 subjects and linked those repertoires to cytomegalovirus serostatus. Four or five DR-DQ haplotypes were handled as single units for association and clustering, since linkage in the cohort was strong. Typing coverage differed by locus: A, B, C, DRB1 and DQB1 were typed in about 620-640 donors, DQA1 in about 500, DPA1 in approximately 610, and DPB1 in around 440. HLA typing covered class I and class II loci at four-digit resolution. In an earlier analysis of 550 to 700 of the donors, high-throughput TCR beta sequencing was used to judge whether each TCR beta V gene segment behaved as functional or pseudogenic. The aim of the study was to test whether cataloging public T cell receptors could identify signatures of past pathogen exposure. Donor age, sex, ethnicity and CMV serostatus were compiled together with the repertoire data. An early release covering some 640 HLA-typed donors comprised about 320 gigabases of sequencing data and some 79 million unique TCR sequences. In a later analysis, previously published TCR beta repertoires from hundreds of donors were re-analyzed and high-resolution HLA genotyping was added so that TCR occurrence patterns could be studied.

Reading from cysteine to phenylalanine, the CDR3 counts 16 amino acids. The entry retains the CDR3 DNA only, 48 bases that are in frame from base 1. After removal of 3 bases from V and 2 bases from J, the junction retains 6 bases not matched to a gene. Per the germline V gene (reference sequence), MNHEY is the CDR1 and SMNVEV is the CDR2. The paper's findings and limits, for the study overall: When HLA alleles, especially DR and DQ, strongly co-occurred, attributing TCR associations to individual alleles was difficult. While some public TCRs were present in many individuals, most TCR sequences turned up only very rarely across donors. In a later analysis, the rate of TCR association differed among HLA loci, with DRB1 alleles having the most associated TCRs and HLA-C alleles having the fewest. The only immune exposure information available for the cohort was CMV serostatus. In both the original and validation cohorts, the classifier was reported to diagnose cytomegalovirus status with high specificity and sensitivity. V-gene and J-gene trimming of TCR beta chains was associated with a missense DCLRE1C variant in a later genetic analysis, and the association was replicated in an independent cohort. Some IMGT-functional V segments, including TRBV6-2 and TRBV6-3, could not be told apart with the 87-base-pair reads, so those segments were excluded. A cluster of highly shared sequence variants was judged likely to be a technical artifact of the sequencing pipeline. The study gave a list of about 160 TCR beta chains associated with cytomegalovirus. In this cohort, only TCR beta chains were sequenced, and detectable features were limited by the absence of alpha or paired-chain data. A further reported finding was that TCR beta sequences accurately predicted the HLA-A and HLA-B alleles for most subjects in the first cohort. Most CMV-associated TCR beta chains appeared to be HLA-restricted in a later analysis, and the HLA associations seemed to be driven largely by CMV exposure. Because counts were too low, about 18 rarely observed V segments, including chromosome 9 orphons, were left out of the earlier analysis of 500 to 650 of the donors. According to the authors, the approach could potentially be generalized to other disease states and immunological phenotypes. According to a later genetic analysis, donors in an Asian-associated ancestry cluster had fewer N-insertions in productive TCRs than the approximately 630-donor mean. Specific HLA alleles were associated with 16,951 TCR beta sequences at a false discovery rate of 0.05 in a later analysis. HLA typing was unavailable for some donors at each locus, so association tests used only the typed subset. Roughly uniform sequencing depth across donors was assumed in presence/absence analyses, although this assumption may not hold. In a later analysis, HLA-associated TCR beta chains were found to be more clonally expanded and to have lower generation probabilities than equally common non-associated chains. Linkage disequilibrium might explain the correlated functional status among segregating V segments, but an unknown experimental factor could not be ruled out. An earlier analysis of approximately 540 of the donors showed that most TCR beta V segments appeared in productive rearrangements either about 90% or about 30% of the time, which broadly matched IMGT annotations. A few of the identified cytomegalovirus-associated TCR beta chains were confirmed in vitro to be specific for cytomegalovirus antigens. In a later analysis, several top co-occurrence clusters were reported to appear linked to parvovirus B19, influenza, CMV and Epstein-Barr virus.

Material: PBMCs. This receptor was obtained from a man aged 45-65 years in good health and CMV-seropositive. Recombination linked TRBV27 to TRBJ2-4; the central 8 bases match TRBD2. The CDR3 is CASSFSGGPSKNIQYF. The DNA reads TGTGCCAGCAGTTTCTCGGGGGGGCCGTCCAAAAACATTCAGTACTTC.